The 5 T cell receptor beta chains given below trace back to one sample, sequenced in a study of shared clonotypes between healthy human individuals. Using immunoSEQ multiplex PCR, the repertoire was profiled, and TCRdb retains in-frame clones only, with some absent. The profile shows roughly 2,500,000 clones, 90% to 95% of them singletons. The sample comprised naive CD4+ T cells from PBMCs. Subset meaning: CD45RA+ positively selected. The receptors derive from a man aged 18 to 30 in good health. Some clones in this sample may be carry-over from other donors' samples.

The chain carries TRBV7-2 and TRBJ2-1; 10 bases agree with TRBD2. V lost 5 bases and J lost 4; bases outside the gene matches: 11. This CDR3 has 17 amino acids. Germline-derived CDR1 and CDR2 are SGHTA and FQGNSA. CDR3 sequence reads: CASSPVRLAGVYNEQFF. The CDR3 DNA reads as TGTGCCAGCAGCCCCGTGAGGCTAGCGGGAGTATACAATGAGCAGTTCTTC.

There are a few counts of this clone. V usage is TRBV5-6 and J usage is TRBJ1-4; D possibly corresponds to TRBD1 (5 bases). V was cut by 0 bases and J by 13 bases, with 13 bases left in between. The germline V gene encodes CDR1 SGHDT and CDR2 YYEEEE. This CDR3 comprises 13 residues. Written as DNA, the CDR3 is TGTGCCAGCAGCTTGGAGGCGAGGGGAGGACTGTTTTTT. Translation gives CASSLEARGGLFF.

This chain links TRBV6-5 with TRBJ2-3; 14 positions match TRBD2. V gave up 2 bases and J gave up 6 bases; unmatched junction bases: 4. This CDR3 spans 16 amino acids. Germline lookup yields CDR1 MNHEY and CDR2 SVGAGI. The CDR3 coding sequence is TGTGCCAGCAGTTACGCGACTAGCGGGAGGGCGGATACGCAGTATTTT. Translated: CASSYATSGRADTQYF.

The rearrangement links TRBV5-4 to TRBJ2-2; 7 bases match TRBD1. There are 15 residues in the CDR3. Germline trimming cut 3 bases from V and 4 bases from J; bases unmatched to any gene: 6. The germline CDR1 and CDR2 sequences are SGHNT and YYREEE (reference sequence). CDR3 DNA sequence: TGTGCCAGCAGCTCGGGGACAGATTCCACCGGGGAGCTGTTTTTT. Translating it yields CASSSGTDSTGELFF.

The chain employs TRBV7-8 and TRBJ1-2, with D possibly being TRBD1 (6 bases). Germline CDR1 and CDR2: SGHVS and FQNEAQ. CDR3 length: 14 residues. The V end lost 1 base, the J end lost 13 bases, and 19 bases lay between the germline ends. The CDR3 spells CASSLVGGTPRRTF. The CDR3 nucleotides read TGTGCCAGCAGCTTAGTTGGGGGGACACCTCGTCGCACCTTC. Full variable domain (outside the CDR3, taken from reference TRBV7-8 and TRBJ1-2): GAGVSQSPRYKVAKRGQDVALRCDPISGHVSLFWYQQALGQGPEFLTYFQNEAQLDKSGLPSDRFFAERPEGSVSTLKIQRTQQEDSAVYLCASSLVGGTPRRTFGSGTRLTVV.